These T cell receptor beta chains were read from a single sample in a study of vaccination and CD4 T cells after COVID-19. Antigens of these TCRs are unknown. TCRdb reanalysed the PCR reads using MiXCR and keeps one entry per CDR3 protein. The table has approximately 20,000 distinct CDR3 sequences, less than 35% seen once. This specimen was CD4+ T cells from blood, cultured in vitro, taken about 7 months after SARS-CoV-2 vaccination. Receptors originate from a human donor who had recovered from COVID-19. The CDR3 runs from the conserved cysteine through the conserved F or W. The D gene is left open where the match is weak. The listing skips clone size in some rows; elsewhere it reads once, few, many or a size class.

TRBV19,NA,14,NA,TRBJ1-5,CASTPTGGNQPQHF,TGTGCCAGTACACCCACAGGCGGCAATCAGCCCCAGCATTTT
TRBV20-1,NA,13,NA,TRBJ2-1,CSARPGLVGEQFF,TGCAGTGCGCGGCCGGGACTGGTCGGTGAGCAGTTCTTC
TRBV5-4,NA,15,NA,TRBJ1-1,CASSLARAENTEAFF,TGTGCCAGCAGCTTGGCTAGGGCCGAAAACACTGAAGCTTTCTTT
TRBV25-1,NA,18,NA,TRBJ1-2,CASSDIERGRSTNYGYTF,TGTGCCAGCAGTGATATAGAGAGAGGGAGAAGTACCAACTATGGCTACACCTTC
TRBV28,NA,12,few,TRBJ1-2,CASRPLNYGYTF,TGTGCCAGCAGACCTCTGAACTATGGCTACACCTTC
TRBV4-3,NA,16,NA,TRBJ1-6,CASSQDGRPYNSPLHF,TGCGCCAGCAGCCAAGACGGCAGACCATATAATTCACCCCTCCACTTT
TRBV4-1,NA,16,NA,TRBJ2-1,CASSQERTGSYNEQFF,TGCGCCAGCAGCCAAGAGCGGACTGGTTCCTACAATGAGCAGTTCTTC
TRBV11-1,NA,16,NA,TRBJ2-1,CASSPRGRGVIREQFF,TGTGCCAGCAGCCCAAGGGGGAGGGGCGTAATTCGTGAGCAGTTCTTC
TRBV6-1,NA,16,few,TRBJ2-3,CASSERDGTLLDTQYF,TGTGCCAGCAGTGAACGGGACGGGACCCTATTGGATACGCAGTATTTT
TRBV20-1,TRBD1,13,few,TRBJ2-7,CSARYRGAYEQYF,TGCAGTGCTAGATACAGGGGTGCCTACGAGCAGTACTTC
TRBV19,TRBD1,13,NA,TRBJ2-7,CASRQTGAYEQYF,TGTGCCAGTAGGCAGACAGGGGCCTACGAGCAGTACTTC
TRBV7-2,NA,16,NA,TRBJ2-1,CASSLEIVATYNEQFF,TGTGCCAGCAGCTTAGAGATCGTCGCTACCTACAATGAGCAGTTCTTC
TRBV11-1,TRBD2,16,few,TRBJ2-1,CASSRLAEAGYNEQFF,TGTGCCAGCAGCCGTCTAGCGGAGGCGGGGTACAATGAGCAGTTCTTC
TRBV7-2,NA,14,medium-sized,TRBJ1-1,CASSYRGGNTEAFF,TGTGCCAGCAGCTACCGAGGGGGAAACACTGAAGCTTTCTTT
TRBV4-2,NA,15,NA,TRBJ1-2,CASSQGLDGSYGYTF,TGTGCCAGCAGCCAAGGGCTGGACGGGAGCTATGGCTACACCTTC
TRBV20-1,TRBD2,13,NA,TRBJ2-3,CSARTSGTDTQYF,TGCAGTGCGCGGACTAGCGGCACAGATACGCAGTATTTT
TRBV28,TRBD1,14,few,TRBJ1-5,CAIQGIEPNQPQHF,TGTGCCATACAGGGGATTGAGCCCAATCAGCCCCAGCATTTT
TRBV6-1,NA,11,NA,TRBJ2-1,CASPTLFEQFF,TGTGCCAGCCCGACACTCTTCGAGCAGTTCTTC
TRBV5-4,NA,14,NA,TRBJ1-5,CASSLQGMGQPQHF,TGTGCCAGCAGCTTACAGGGAATGGGCCAGCCCCAGCATTTT
TRBV5-1,NA,15,NA,TRBJ1-2,CASSPEGVANYGYTF,TGCGCCAGCAGCCCCGAGGGCGTAGCTAACTATGGCTACACCTTC
TRBV11-2,NA,14,once,TRBJ1-6,CASTHLGRNSPLHF,TGTGCCAGCACCCATCTAGGGCGCAATTCACCCCTCCACTTT
TRBV7-2,TRBD1,12,NA,TRBJ1-1,CASSGYNRGAFF,TGTGCCAGCAGCGGATATAACAGGGGAGCTTTCTTT
TRBV29-1,NA,14,large,TRBJ2-7,CSVMHQQGSYEQYF,TGCAGCGTAATGCACCAACAGGGTTCCTACGAGCAGTACTTC
TRBV24-1,TRBD2,16,NA,TRBJ2-1,CATSGSSGRSDNEQFF,TGTGCCACCAGTGGCTCTAGCGGGAGGTCTGACAATGAGCAGTTCTTC
TRBV18,TRBD1,13,NA,TRBJ2-5,CASSEYRGETQYF,TGTGCCAGCTCAGAGTACAGGGGGGAGACCCAGTACTTC
TRBV6-5,NA,13,NA,TRBJ2-5,CASSSSEQGTQYF,TGTGCCAGCAGTTCTTCAGAGCAAGGGACCCAGTACTTC
TRBV6-2/TRBV6-3,NA,15,NA,TRBJ2-5,CASSYSDGDQETQYF,TGTGCCAGCAGTTACTCGGACGGAGACCAAGAGACCCAGTACTTC
TRBV6-1,NA,18,once,TRBJ1-1,CASSEIYRLTFTNTEAFF,TGTGCCAGCAGTGAAATTTACCGACTGACATTCACGAACACTGAAGCTTTCTTT
TRBV20-1,TRBD2,12,few,TRBJ2-3,CSAGGEWDTQYF,TGCAGTGCTGGGGGGGAGTGGGATACGCAGTATTTT
TRBV7-2,NA,15,NA,TRBJ2-7,CASSLGRTSSYEQYF,TGTGCCAGCAGCTTAGGCCGGACATCATCCTACGAGCAGTACTTC
TRBV27,NA,14,few,TRBJ2-1,CASSLDYPHNEQFF,TGTGCCAGCAGCCTGGACTACCCCCACAATGAGCAGTTCTTC
TRBV19,TRBD2,16,few,TRBJ2-7,CASSGLAGANSYEQYF,TGTGCCAGTAGTGGGCTAGCGGGAGCCAACTCCTACGAGCAGTACTTC
TRBV20-1,NA,12,few,TRBJ1-5,CSATTSDQPQHF,TGCAGTGCTACGACTTCGGATCAGCCCCAGCATTTT
TRBV15,TRBD1,15,NA,TRBJ1-1,CATSKGQGADTEAFF,TGTGCCACCAGCAAAGGACAGGGCGCGGACACTGAAGCTTTCTTT
TRBV20-1,NA,12,NA,TRBJ2-5,CSASRWQETQYF,TGCAGTGCTAGTAGGTGGCAAGAGACCCAGTACTTC
TRBV21-1,NA,10,NA,TRBJ2-7,CASSNYEQYF,TGTGCCAGCAGCAATTACGAGCAGTACTTC
TRBV5-1,TRBD2,17,NA,TRBJ2-5,CASSLVGLAGGQETQYF,TGCGCCAGCAGCTTGGTGGGGTTAGCGGGAGGACAAGAGACCCAGTACTTC
TRBV27,NA,14,few,TRBJ2-3,CASRWGGITDTQYF,TGTGCCAGCAGATGGGGCGGGATCACAGATACGCAGTATTTT